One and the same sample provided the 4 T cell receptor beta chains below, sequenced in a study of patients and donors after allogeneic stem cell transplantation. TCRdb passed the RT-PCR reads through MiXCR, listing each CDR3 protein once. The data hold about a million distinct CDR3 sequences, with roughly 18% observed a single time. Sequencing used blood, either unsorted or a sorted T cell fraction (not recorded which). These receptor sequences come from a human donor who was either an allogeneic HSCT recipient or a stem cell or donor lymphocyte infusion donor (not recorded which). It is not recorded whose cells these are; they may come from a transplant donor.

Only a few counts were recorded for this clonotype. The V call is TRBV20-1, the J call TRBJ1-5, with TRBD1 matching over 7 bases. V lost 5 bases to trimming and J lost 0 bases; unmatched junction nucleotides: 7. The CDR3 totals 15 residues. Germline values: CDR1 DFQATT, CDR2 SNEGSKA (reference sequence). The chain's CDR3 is CSAGGDSGSNQPQHF. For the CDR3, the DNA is TGCAGTGCTGGGGGGGACAGCGGTAGCAATCAGCCCCAGCATTTT.

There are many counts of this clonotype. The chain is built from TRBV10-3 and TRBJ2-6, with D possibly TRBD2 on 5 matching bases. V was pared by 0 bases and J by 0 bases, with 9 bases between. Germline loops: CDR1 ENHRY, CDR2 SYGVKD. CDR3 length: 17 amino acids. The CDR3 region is CAISESLGSSGANVLTF. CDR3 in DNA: TGTGCCATCAGTGAGTCGTTGGGGAGCTCTGGGGCCAACGTCCTGACTTTC.

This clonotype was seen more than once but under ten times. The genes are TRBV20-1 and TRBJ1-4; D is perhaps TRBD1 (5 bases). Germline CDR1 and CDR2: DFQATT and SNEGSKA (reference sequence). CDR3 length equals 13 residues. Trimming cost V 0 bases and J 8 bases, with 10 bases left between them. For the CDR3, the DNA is TGCAGTGCTAGAGAGTCTGGGGGAGAAAAACTGTTTTTT. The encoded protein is CSARESGGEKLFF.

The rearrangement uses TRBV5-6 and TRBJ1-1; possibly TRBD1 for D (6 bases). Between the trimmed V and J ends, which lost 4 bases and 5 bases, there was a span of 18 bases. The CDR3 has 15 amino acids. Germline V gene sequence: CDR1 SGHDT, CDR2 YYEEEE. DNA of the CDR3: TGTGCCAGCAGCCCCTGTGGGGGGCCGTGGACTGAAGCTTTCTTT. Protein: CASSPCGGPWTEAFF.